This T cell receptor beta chain derives from a study of blood T cell repertoires in COVID-19 (TCRdb year 2020). With regard to the full study: Samples covering the acute and convalescent phases of COVID-19 were provided by collaborators in the United States, Italy and Spain. The material from the prospective study consisted of cDNA or gDNA derived from T cells, B-cell-depleted T cells, or PBMCs. Deeply sampled blood TCRbeta repertoires from subjects exposed to, actively infected with, or recovered from COVID-19 were included in the dataset. The repertoires were released in a freely available public database intended as a resource for research on the immune response to SARS-CoV-2. The samples were drawn from two sources: the first 160 participants of the ongoing ImmuneRACE study, and 1,200 or so subjects contributed by 6 global collaborators. Sample metadata almost always included a de-identified subject ID, COVID-19 status, age in years and sex. Where available, HLA class I and class II types were obtained from metadata supplied by the sample provider rather than from assay-based typing. On the study overall, not on this receptor specifically: How much clinical and demographic metadata was included differed by source and by participant, and the metadata was provided uncurated.

Trimming costs V 0 bases and J 6 bases, and their ends lie 11 bases apart. CDR1 and CDR2 (GTSNPN, SVGIG) derive from the germline V gene (reference sequence). The CDR3 starts with the cysteine, ends with the phenylalanine, and has 14 residues. Just the 42-base CDR3 DNA is kept, in frame starting at base 1. This clone has just one count. Its antigen specificity is not known. No base quality values were provided; no much bigger clone lies one nucleotide off. The immunoSEQ Assay, a bias-controlled multiplex PCR, was used to amplify TCRbeta CDR3 regions from genomic DNA. The authors' pipeline ran thus. Nucleated cell counts per sample were estimated from amplification of reference gene primers within the assay. To quantify the absolute abundance of each unique TCRbeta CDR3 rearrangement, sequence reads were collapsed and filtered. For each sample, productive Simpson clonality was calculated by taking the square root of Simpson's diversity index across productive rearrangements. TCRdb obtained this table from immuneACCESS and retained in-frame rearrangements with V and J assigned. These tables miss some clones; where compared with another copy, unresolved V genes account for less than half of the shortfall, and the remainder is unexplained. That table supplies the V and J calls and clone size; D and trimming were determined from the DNA. For this sample there are 130,000 to 150,000 clones; 75% to 90% appear just once. The ten largest account for approximately 3% of the sample.

Whole blood was collected in K2EDTA tubes by collaborating institutions according to the institutions' own protocols. For TCRbeta analysis, collaborators shipped samples in one of three forms: frozen whole blood, isolated PBMCs, or DNA extracted from either of those sample types. The rearranged chain carries TRBV30 and TRBJ2-2; TRBD2 is perhaps the D gene, given 5 matching bases. This receptor was taken from a woman aged 55-70 years with active COVID-19. The sample was peripheral blood. The nucleotide sequence reads as follows: TGTGCCTGGAGTGTCCTGATGGGAGCCGGGGAGCTGTTTTTT. The encoded protein is CAWSVLMGAGELFF. Beyond the CDR3, the reference TRBV30 and TRBJ2-2 genes provide the residues; the full variable domain reads: SQTIHQWPATLVQPVGSPLSLECTVEGTSNPNLYWYRQAAGRGLQLLFYSVGIGQISSEVPQNLSASRPQDRQFILSSKKLLLSDSGFYLCAWSVLMGAGELFFGEGSRLTVL.